This T cell receptor (beta chain) was found in a study of control samples from healthy donors and cancer patients. Profiling relied on immunoSEQ multiplex PCR, and the TCRdb table lists in-frame clones only, not all of them. The table includes 45,000 to 60,000 clones, roughly 92% detected once. Germline V gene lookup returns CDR1 LNHDA and CDR2 SQIVND (reference sequence). Deletions cut 7 bases from V and 0 bases from J, with 9 bases between. The CDR3 totals 13 residues. This clonotype was sampled from a man aged 30-40 years in good health. Specimen: blood. The rearrangement joins TRBV19 to TRBJ1-2, with D perhaps matching TRBD1 (6 bases). CDR3 sequence: CASTGGANYGYTF. CDR3 sequence (DNA): TGTGCCAGTACGGGGGGCGCTAACTATGGCTACACCTTC.